The rows below give T cell receptor beta chains drawn from one sample of a study of shared clonotypes between healthy human individuals. Using immunoSEQ multiplex PCR, the repertoire was profiled, and TCRdb retains in-frame clones only, with some absent. The sample lists some 200,000 clones, over 60% occurring once. The specimen was memory CD4+ T cells sorted from blood. Every receptor here comes from a man aged 25 to 40 in good health. Each CDR3 is given with its conserved first and last residue. D genes are given only for firm matches. Expanded clones get a size class; other rows say once, few or many, or leave the size out.

v_call	j_call	clone_size	d_call	cdr3_aa	cdr3_nt
TRBV23-1	TRBJ2-7	few	TRBD1	CASSHGTGGGSSYEQYF	TGCGCCAGCAGTCACGGGACAGGGGGCGGGAGCTCCTACGAGCAGTACTTC
TRBV6-5	TRBJ2-7	-	-	CASSYTRQSGEQYF	TGTGCCAGCAGTTACACACGCCAAAGTGGCGAGCAGTACTTC
TRBV7-2	TRBJ1-1	few	-	CASIKGGRVNTEAFF	TGTGCCAGCATCAAGGGGGGCAGGGTGAACACTGAAGCTTTCTTT
TRBV2	TRBJ2-1	few	-	CASSPFEPEFF	TGTGCCAGCAGCCCCTTCGAGCCCGAGTTCTTC
TRBV2	TRBJ2-5	-	-	CASSDRQTQYF	TGTGCCAGCAGTGACAGGCAGACCCAGTACTTC
TRBV6-1	TRBJ2-2	once	-	CASSVRTLIGELFF	TGTGCCAGCAGTGTTCGGACCTTGATCGGGGAGCTGTTTTTT
TRBV21-1	TRBJ1-4	few	-	CASSKAVGGAEKLFF	TGTGCCAGCAGCAAAGCGGTTGGGGGCGCGGAAAAACTGTTTTTT
TRBV4-1	TRBJ2-7	-	-	CASSQDPVNYEQYF	TGCGCCAGCAGCCAAGATCCTGTTAATTACGAGCAGTACTTC
TRBV2	TRBJ2-5	-	-	CASSELTGETQYF	TGTGCCAGCAGTGAACTAACAGGAGAGACCCAGTACTTC
TRBV4-3	TRBJ2-6	-	-	CASSQVTGANVLTF	TGCGCCAGCAGCCAAGTTACAGGGGCCAACGTCCTGACTTTC
TRBV5-6	TRBJ1-3	-	-	CASSSPGADSGNTIYF	TGTGCCAGCAGCTCCCCGGGAGCGGACTCTGGAAACACCATATATTTT
TRBV15	TRBJ2-5	-	-	CATSRPGWGDQETQYF	TGTGCCACCAGCAGACCGGGTTGGGGGGACCAAGAGACCCAGTACTTC
TRBV27	TRBJ2-6	few	-	CASSLFSSGANVLTF	TGTGCCAGCAGTTTATTCAGCTCTGGGGCCAACGTCCTGACTTTC
TRBV7-8	TRBJ1-4	-	-	CASSLAGVEKLFF	TGTGCCAGCAGCTTAGCAGGGGTTGAAAAACTGTTTTTT
TRBV9	TRBJ2-1	-	-	CASSPRGSHHEQFF	TGTGCCAGCAGCCCCCGGGGGAGCCACCATGAGCAGTTCTTC
TRBV30	TRBJ1-5	-	TRBD1	CAWSRGQASQPQHF	TGTGCCTGGAGTAGGGGACAGGCTTCTCAGCCCCAGCATTTT
TRBV5-4	TRBJ2-5	-	-	CASNTRWGFETQYF	TGTGCCAGCAATACCCGATGGGGGTTCGAGACCCAGTACTTC
TRBV28	TRBJ2-1	few	-	CASFQADRKPFF	TGTGCCAGCTTTCAAGCGGACCGGAAACCGTTCTTC
TRBV19	TRBJ1-4	-	-	CASSPLPQGKATNEKLFF	TGTGCCAGTAGTCCCCTGCCGCAAGGGAAAGCAACTAATGAAAAACTGTTTTTT
TRBV30	TRBJ2-1	-	TRBD2	CACISSGSSYNEQFF	TGTGCCTGCATATCTAGCGGTAGCTCCTACAATGAGCAGTTCTTC
TRBV6-1	TRBJ2-1	-	-	CASRSDSLSSHEQFF	TGTGCCAGCAGATCGGACAGTTTGAGCTCCCATGAGCAGTTCTTC
TRBV7-3	TRBJ2-1	-	-	CASSLTGTRSYNEQFF	TGTGCCAGCAGCTTAACTGGGACACGCTCCTACAATGAGCAGTTCTTC
TRBV5-1	TRBJ2-3	-	-	CASRAGHYTDTQYF	TGCGCCAGCAGAGCGGGACATTACACAGATACGCAGTATTTT
TRBV6-5	TRBJ1-5	few	-	CASSYKGSEDQPQHF	TGTGCCAGCAGTTACAAGGGTAGCGAGGATCAGCCCCAGCATTTT
TRBV19	TRBJ2-7	few	TRBD2	CASSTSGNSYEQYF	TGTGCCAGTAGTACAAGCGGGAACTCCTACGAGCAGTACTTC
TRBV9	TRBJ2-1	-	TRBD2	CASSVVGSGAYNEQFF	TGTGCCAGCAGCGTAGTAGGTAGCGGGGCCTACAATGAGCAGTTCTTC
TRBV9	TRBJ2-2	few	-	CASSVAPAVGELFF	TGTGCCAGCAGCGTAGCGCCCGCGGTAGGGGAGCTGTTTTTT
TRBV2	TRBJ2-5	-	TRBD2	CARGGGLANQETQYF	TGTGCCAGAGGGGGGGGACTAGCGAATCAAGAGACCCAGTACTTC
TRBV28	TRBJ2-1	-	TRBD1	CASRTPGGNEQFF	TGTGCCAGCAGGACTCCAGGGGGCAATGAGCAGTTCTTC
TRBV11-2	TRBJ1-4	-	-	CASSLVGQGANEKLFF	TGTGCCAGCAGCTTAGTAGGGCAGGGTGCAAATGAAAAACTGTTTTTT
TRBV27	TRBJ1-2	-	-	CASSHGTSNYGYTF	TGTGCCAGCAGTCATGGGACCTCTAACTATGGCTACACCTTC
TRBV2	TRBJ1-4	-	TRBD1	CASAPGQGVATGGVELFF	TGTGCCAGCGCACCGGGACAGGGGGTGGCAACGGGCGGAGTAGAACTGTTTTTT
TRBV19	TRBJ2-2	-	-	CASSIAPERPNTGELFF	TGTGCCAGTAGTATAGCACCAGAGCGGCCGAACACCGGGGAGCTGTTTTTT
TRBV2	TRBJ2-1	-	-	CASKRTNSPNEQFF	TGTGCCAGCAAGAGGACCAACTCCCCCAATGAGCAGTTCTTC
TRBV12-5	TRBJ2-3	-	-	CASGLAGQIRDTQYF	TGTGCTAGTGGTTTGGCCGGACAGATCAGGGATACGCAGTATTTT
TRBV11-2	TRBJ2-7	few	TRBD1	CASSPWTGATYEQYF	TGTGCCAGCAGCCCCTGGACAGGGGCAACCTACGAGCAGTACTTC
TRBV7-2	TRBJ2-3	few	TRBD2	CASSLSGLAAGDTQYF	TGTGCCAGCAGCTTATCTGGACTAGCGGCCGGCGATACGCAGTATTTT
TRBV11-3	TRBJ2-1	-	-	CASGGKGDEQFF	TGTGCCAGCGGCGGGAAGGGGGATGAGCAGTTCTTC
TRBV7-3	TRBJ2-3	-	-	CASSLGGITDTQYF	TGTGCCAGCAGCTTAGGTGGGATAACAGATACGCAGTATTTT
TRBV28	TRBJ2-7	once	-	CASSLNNPRNEQYF	TGTGCCAGCAGTTTGAATAACCCTCGGAACGAGCAGTACTTC
TRBV10-2	TRBJ2-2	-	TRBD1	CASSELRGLSGELFF	TGCGCCAGCAGTGAGCTCAGGGGGCTTTCCGGGGAGCTGTTTTTT
TRBV2	TRBJ1-5	-	TRBD1	CASSGTGGHQPQHF	TGTGCCAGCAGCGGGACAGGGGGACATCAGCCCCAGCATTTT
TRBV28	TRBJ2-7	once	TRBD2	CATKPGTSGSTYEQYF	TGTGCCACCAAACCCGGGACTAGCGGGAGCACCTACGAGCAGTACTTC
TRBV7-4	TRBJ2-3	-	-	CASSGRASTDTQYF	TGTGCCAGCAGCGGCAGGGCTAGCACAGATACGCAGTATTTT
TRBV18	TRBJ2-7	-	-	CASSPLAPEQYF	TGTGCCAGCTCACCACTGGCTCCTGAGCAGTACTTC
TRBV28	TRBJ2-1	-	TRBD2	CASQTHSGMGAYNEQFF	TGTGCCAGCCAAACGCATAGCGGGATGGGGGCCTACAATGAGCAGTTCTTC
TRBV7-9	TRBJ2-3	-	-	CASSLVRGTDTQYF	TGTGCCAGCAGCTTAGTTCGGGGGACAGATACGCAGTATTTT
TRBV18	TRBJ1-2	-	TRBD1	CASSPPIPTGGEDGYTF	TGTGCCAGCTCACCACCTATTCCTACAGGGGGCGAGGATGGCTACACCTTC
TRBV9	TRBJ1-5	-	-	CASSVEGERNQPQHF	TGTGCCAGCAGCGTAGAAGGGGAACGCAATCAGCCCCAGCATTTT
TRBV29-1	TRBJ2-1	few	-	CSVEGSGYNEQFF	TGCAGCGTTGAAGGGTCAGGATACAATGAGCAGTTCTTC
TRBV4-2	TRBJ1-1	-	-	CASSQEGFAEAFF	TGTGCCAGCAGCCAAGAAGGTTTTGCTGAAGCTTTCTTT
TRBV18	TRBJ2-1	few	-	CASSPFRSRDNEQFF	TGTGCCAGCTCACCCTTTCGGTCCCGTGACAATGAGCAGTTCTTC
TRBV20-1	TRBJ2-1	-	TRBD1	CSARDRVFQFF	TGCAGTGCTAGGGACAGGGTATTTCAGTTCTTC
TRBV25-1	TRBJ2-3	-	-	CASGLYTDTQYF	TGTGCCAGCGGGTTGTACACAGATACGCAGTATTTT
TRBV7-2	TRBJ2-5	-	TRBD2	CASSLQAGGETQYF	TGTGCCAGCAGCTTACAAGCGGGAGGTGAGACCCAGTACTTC
TRBV4-3	TRBJ1-1	once	-	CASSQERVNTEAFF	TGCGCCAGCAGCCAAGAACGAGTGAACACTGAAGCTTTCTTT
TRBV20-1	TRBJ2-3	-	-	CSEGRDTQYF	TGCAGTGAGGGGCGAGATACGCAGTATTTT
TRBV28	TRBJ1-1	-	-	CASSTHLLGPEAFF	TGTGCCAGCAGTACACACCTTCTGGGCCCTGAAGCTTTCTTT
TRBV21-1	TRBJ2-3	-	-	CASSNGVVDTQYF	TGTGCCAGCAGCAATGGCGTTGTTGATACGCAGTATTTT
TRBV10-3	TRBJ1-1	-	-	CAISRTLMNTEAFF	TGTGCCATCAGTAGGACACTGATGAACACTGAAGCTTTCTTT